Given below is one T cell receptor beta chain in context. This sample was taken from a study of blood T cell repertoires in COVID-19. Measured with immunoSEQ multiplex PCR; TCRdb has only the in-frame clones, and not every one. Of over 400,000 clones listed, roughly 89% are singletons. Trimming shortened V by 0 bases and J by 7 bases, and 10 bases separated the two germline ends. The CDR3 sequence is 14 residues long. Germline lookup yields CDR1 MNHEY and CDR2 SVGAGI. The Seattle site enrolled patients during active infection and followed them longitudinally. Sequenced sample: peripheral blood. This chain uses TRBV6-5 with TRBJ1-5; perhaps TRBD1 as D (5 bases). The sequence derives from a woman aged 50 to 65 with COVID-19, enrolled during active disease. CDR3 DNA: TGTGCCAGCAGTTACTCGGGGCAGATCCAGCCCCAGCATTTT. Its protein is CASSYSGQIQPQHF.